What follows are 28 T cell receptor beta chains derived from one specimen sequenced in a study of T cell responses to AZD1222 COVID-19 vaccine. Measured with immunoSEQ multiplex PCR; TCRdb has only the in-frame clones, and not every one. Of about 170,000 clones in the sample, around 90% were seen once. Sequencing used peripheral blood, obtained on day 0 of AZD1222 vaccination. Source of these receptors: an adult in good health.

This chain links TRBV5-1 with TRBJ2-1, with a possible D match to TRBD1 (7 bases). From germline, CDR1 is SGHRS and CDR2 YFSETQ. The CDR3 sequence is 15 residues long. The V end lost 2 bases, the J end lost 3 bases, and 12 bases lay between the germline ends. The CDR3 loop is CASSFQGGGYNEQFF. CDR3 coding DNA: TGCGCCAGCAGCTTTCAGGGGGGTGGCTACAATGAGCAGTTCTTC.

The V gene is TRBV29-1, the J gene TRBJ1-2, with D possibly matching TRBD1 (6 bases). V lost 6 bases to trimming and J lost 2 bases, with 22 bases between them. This CDR3 region has 16 residues. The V gene's germline CDR1 is SQVTM and CDR2 ANQGSEA. The CDR3 is CSVAGTSRYSNYGYTF. The CDR3 DNA sequence: TGCAGCGTCGCCGGGACATCTAGGTACAGCAACTATGGCTACACCTTC.

In its sample, this clone was seen a few times. This chain links TRBV7-3 with TRBJ2-2, with 10 bases that match TRBD1. Losses at the gene ends were 5 bases for V and 5 bases for J; bases not matched to a gene: 14. In germline, CDR1 is SGHTA, CDR2 FQGTGA. The CDR3 has 18 residues. The CDR3 spells CASSQRVWTGGRTGELFF. CDR3 bases: TGTGCCAGCAGCCAAAGGGTCTGGACAGGGGGACGAACCGGGGAGCTGTTTTTT. The full variable domain, completed using reference TRBV7-3 and TRBJ2-2, is GAGVSQTPSNKVTEKGKYVELRCDPISGHTALYWYRQSLGQGPEFLIYFQGTGAADDSGLPNDRFFAVRPEGSVSTLKIQRTERGDSAVYLCASSQRVWTGGRTGELFFGEGSRLTVL.

V is TRBV2 and J is TRBJ2-7; D may be TRBD2 (6 bases). Deletions cut 4 bases from V and 0 bases from J, with 13 bases between. The CDR3 extends over 15 amino acids. CDR1 is SNHLY, CDR2 FYNNEI, per germline. CDR3 in amino acids: CASSAQPGSSYEQYF. The CDR3 nucleotides are TGTGCCAGCAGTGCCCAACCCGGGAGCTCCTACGAGCAGTACTTC.

The rearrangement uses TRBV30 and TRBJ2-3; D remains unclear. The V end was cut by 4 bases, the J end by 2 bases, with 13 bases between. Germline V gives CDR1 GTSNPN, CDR2 SVGIG (reference sequence). This CDR3 is built from 14 residues. The CDR3 spells CAWKGYLNTDTQYF. The CDR3 DNA reads TGTGCCTGGAAGGGCTACCTAAACACAGATACGCAGTATTTT.

The chain carries TRBV19 and TRBJ1-6; 8 bases match TRBD1. The CDR3 runs 14 residues. Germline lookup yields CDR1 LNHDA and CDR2 SQIVND (reference sequence). After removal of 4 bases from V and 7 bases from J, the junction contained 3 bases not matched to a gene. The CDR3 sequence: CASSTDRGNSPLHF. CDR3 coding DNA: TGTGCCAGTAGTACTGACAGGGGAAATTCACCCCTCCACTTT. Full variable domain (outside the CDR3, taken from reference TRBV19 and TRBJ1-6): DGGITQSPKYLFRKEGQNVTLSCEQNLNHDAMYWYRQDPGQGLRLIYYSQIVNDFQKGDIAEGYSVSREKKESFPLTVTSAQKNPTAFYLCASSTDRGNSPLHFGNGTRLTVT.

This chain connects TRBV10-3 to TRBJ1-6, with TRBD1 as a possible D gene (5 bases). Per the germline V gene, CDR1 is ENHRY and CDR2 is SYGVKD. The CDR3 is 17 amino acids. V lost 5 bases to trimming and J lost 6 bases, with 20 bases between them. CDR3 sequence reads: CAISQRGGRDPNSPLHF. The DNA for the CDR3 is TGTGCCATCAGTCAACGGGGGGGACGGGACCCTAATTCACCCCTCCACTTT.

The chain couples TRBV9 to TRBJ1-1; no firm D call. Germline-derived CDR1 and CDR2 are SGDLS and YYNGEE. The germline V and J ends were trimmed by 0 bases and 5 bases, with 11 bases remaining between them. The CDR3 length is 14 residues. The CDR3 reads CASSVGGVRTEAFF. For the CDR3, the DNA is TGTGCCAGCAGCGTAGGGGGAGTTCGGACTGAAGCTTTCTTT.

This rearrangement joins TRBV10-3 to TRBJ2-5; D is possibly TRBD2 (7 bases). Per germline, CDR1 ENHRY and CDR2 SYGVKD. The CDR3 runs 17 residues. Between the trimmed V and J ends, which lost 0 bases and 0 bases, there was a span of 14 bases. The CDR3 protein is CAISESRGQLYQETQYF. For the CDR3, the DNA is TGTGCCATCAGTGAGTCGCGGGGGCAGCTGTACCAAGAGACCCAGTACTTC.

This chain connects TRBV5-1 to TRBJ1-2; D is perhaps TRBD1 (6 bases). The CDR3 is 16 amino acids. Germline V gene lookup returns CDR1 SGHRS and CDR2 YFSETQ. V was trimmed by 4 bases and J by 4 bases, leaving 20 bases between them. CDR3 amino acids: CASSPGTTGGLYGYTF. The CDR3 nucleotides read TGCGCCAGCAGCCCCGGGACGACGGGGGGCCTCTATGGCTACACCTTC.

The rearrangement links TRBV4-3 to TRBJ1-4, with a weak D call TRBD1 (6 bases). Germline loops: CDR1 LGHNA, CDR2 YSLEER. This CDR3 is 16 amino acids long. The V end was cut by 0 bases, the J end by 5 bases, with 13 bases between. The CDR3 nucleotides are TGCGCCAGCAGCCAAGATAGGGGGGTAGGGAATGAAAAACTGTTTTTT. Protein sequence: CASSQDRGVGNEKLFF.

The CDR3, as DNA: TGTGCCAGCAGTGAATCACCCGGCAGGGGCTCTGGAAACACCATATATTTT. As protein: CASSESPGRGSGNTIYF. The chain combines TRBV25-1 with TRBJ1-3; possible D gene TRBD1, 6 bases. V gave up 1 base and J gave up 0 bases, with 13 bases separating them. The CDR3 has 17 amino acids. Germline V gene lookup returns CDR1 MGHDK and CDR2 SYGVNS.

The chain carries TRBV9 and TRBJ2-3; D is possibly TRBD1 or TRBD2 (5 bases each). Trimming cost V 3 bases and J 0 bases, with 23 bases left between them. The germline gives CDR1 SGDLS, CDR2 YYNGEE. The CDR3 runs 19 residues. The CDR3 sequence: CASSGGWGGSTFSTDTQYF. CDR3 DNA sequence: TGTGCCAGCAGCGGAGGGTGGGGCGGCTCGACCTTTAGCACAGATACGCAGTATTTT. The entire variable domain, with the rest obtained from reference TRBV9 and TRBJ2-3, is as follows: DSGVTQTPKHLITATGQRVTLRCSPRSGDLSVYWYQQSLDQGLQFLIQYYNGEERAKGNILERFSAQQFPDLHSELNLSSLELGDSALYFCASSGGWGGSTFSTDTQYFGPGTRLTVL.

The chain joins TRBV5-6 to TRBJ2-7, with no clear D. The V gene's germline CDR1 is SGHDT and CDR2 YYEEEE. The CDR3 runs to 14 residues. The V and J ends lost 1 base and 7 bases respectively, with 15 bases between them. CDR3 nucleotides: TGTGCCAGCAGCTTGTCTTTAGGTACCCGGGAGCAGTACTTC. Translating it yields CASSLSLGTREQYF.

For the CDR3, the DNA is TGTGCCAGCAGCTTATGGGGCGGGGAGGGGGTTACGCAGTATTTT. It encodes CASSLWGGEGVTQYF. The chain combines TRBV7-3 with TRBJ2-3; weak D call: TRBD2 (7 bases). Germline values: CDR1 SGHTA, CDR2 FQGTGA. V was clipped by 2 bases and J by 8 bases, with 17 bases between them. This CDR3 has 15 residues. The whole variable domain, filled in from reference TRBV7-3 and TRBJ2-3, reads GAGVSQTPSNKVTEKGKYVELRCDPISGHTALYWYRQSLGQGPEFLIYFQGTGAADDSGLPNDRFFAVRPEGSVSTLKIQRTERGDSAVYLCASSLWGGEGVTQYFGPGTRLTVL.

This clone has only one observation. Sequence at one end of the junction differs from germline and may be a read error. The rearrangement uses TRBV11-2 and TRBJ2-7, with TRBD1 identical over 7 bases. This CDR3 contains 11 residues. Germline assignment: CDR1 SGHAT and CDR2 FQNNGV. CDR3 amino acids: CASSFTGVPDF. DNA for the CDR3: TGTGCCAGCAGTTTCACAGGGGTCCCCGATTTC.

This clone occurred once. The chain joins TRBV27 to TRBJ2-1, with 9 nucleotides matching TRBD2. CDR3 length equals 14 residues. Germline loops: CDR1 MNHEY, CDR2 SMNVEV (reference sequence). Germline trimming cut 5 bases from V and 8 bases from J; bases unmatched to any gene: 7. The CDR3 region has the DNA TGTGCCAGCAGTCCCGGACTAGCGAAGGATGAGCAGTTCTTC. This sequence encodes CASSPGLAKDEQFF.

V usage is TRBV27 and J usage is TRBJ1-1; perhaps TRBD1 as D (6 bases). This CDR3 has 14 residues. CDR1 is MNHEY and CDR2 is SMNVEV in the germline V gene (reference sequence). The germline V and J ends were trimmed by 2 bases and 6 bases, with 13 bases remaining between them. This CDR3 is CASSLEPRGAEAFF. The CDR3 nucleotides are TGTGCCAGCAGTTTAGAGCCCAGGGGCGCTGAAGCTTTCTTT.

The genes are TRBV12-1 and TRBJ1-5; TRBD1 reflects the table's D call only, with no check against the DNA. TRBV12-1 represents a pseudogene. The CDR3 totals 16 residues. The CDR3 loop reads CASSPYRGPSNQPQHF. The CDR3 DNA follows: TGTGCCAGCAGCCCATACAGGGGCCCCAGCAATCAGCCCCAGCATTTT.

The chain links TRBV7-8 to TRBJ2-4, with 11 bases matching TRBD2. Germline assignment: CDR1 SGHVS and CDR2 FQNEAQ. The J segment lost 1 base and the V segment lost 5 bases, leaving 10 bases of the junction unmatched. The CDR3 is 18 amino acids. This chain's CDR3 is CASSVLAGAEGAKNIQYF. Written as DNA, the CDR3 is TGTGCCAGCAGCGTACTAGCGGGAGCAGAGGGGGCCAAAAACATTCAGTACTTC.

J is TRBJ1-5 and V is TRBV21-1; the D call in the table, TRBD1, was not verified against the DNA. TRBV21-1 is designated a pseudogene. This CDR3 region has 20 residues. The CDR3 loop is CASSKASPGQGGTSNQPQHF. DNA of the CDR3: TGTGCCAGCAGCAAAGCGTCACCGGGACAGGGAGGAACTAGCAATCAGCCCCAGCATTTT.

The chain combines TRBV11-2 with TRBJ1-1; D is possibly TRBD1 (6 bases). The germline V gene has CDR1 SGHAT and CDR2 FQNNGV. CDR3 size: 15 residues. V dropped 4 bases and J dropped 2 bases, with 14 bases sitting between them. The CDR3 bases are TGTGCCAGCAGCTCCTCCGGGACACAAAACACTGAAGCTTTCTTT. It codes for CASSSSGTQNTEAFF. The complete variable domain, with remaining parts taken from reference TRBV11-2 and TRBJ1-1, reads EAGVAQSPRYKIIEKRQSVAFWCNPISGHATLYWYQQILGQGPKLLIQFQNNGVVDDSQLPKDRFSAERLKGVDSTLKIQPAKLEDSAVYLCASSSSGTQNTEAFFGQGTRLTVV.

This clone occurred once. V is TRBV28 and J is TRBJ2-7; tentatively, D is TRBD2 (6 bases). Trimming removed 4 bases from V and 7 bases from J, with 17 bases in between. Looked up from germline, CDR1 is MDHEN and CDR2 is SYDVKM. This CDR3 has 14 amino acids. CDR3 sequence reads: CASSSGPPRGEQYF. CDR3 bases: TGTGCCAGCAGTTCCGGACCCCCCCGGGGGGAGCAGTACTTC.

The rearrangement uses TRBV12-3 or TRBV12-4 and TRBJ1-2, with a weak D call TRBD1 (5 bases). The CDR3 length is 12 residues. V was cut by 7 bases and J by 8 bases, with 14 bases left in between. The CDR3 region is CASTLGGDGYTF. In DNA, the CDR3 is TGTGCCAGCACCTTGGGGGGGGACGGCTACACCTTC.

As regards this clone: Relative to the germline gene, one junction end is altered; a read error may explain this. The chain employs TRBV5-4 and TRBJ1-1; TRBD1 is a possible D gene (6 bases). Germline assignment: CDR1 SGHNT and CDR2 YYREEE (reference sequence). The CDR3 totals 15 residues. This CDR3 reads CASTLGGQGKPEAFF. CDR3 coding DNA: TGTGCCAGCACCTTGGGGGGGCAGGGTAAGCCTGAAGCTTTCTTT.

The chain carries TRBV4-1 and TRBJ1-6; 9 positions agree with TRBD1. In germline, CDR1 is MGHRA, CDR2 YSYEKL. CDR3 length: 16 amino acids. J gave up 8 bases and V 0 bases, and 5 bases lay outside the gene matches. CDR3 nucleotide sequence: TGCGCCAGCAGCCAAGATCGGGACAGGGTTGATTCACCCCTCCACTTT. Translation: CASSQDRDRVDSPLHF.

This chain joins TRBV4-2 and TRBJ2-7; no definite D call. Trimming removed 1 base from V and 0 bases from J, with 10 bases in between. Germline CDR1 reads LGHNA; CDR2 reads YNFKEQ. The CDR3 length is 15 residues. The CDR3 loop reads CASSQVPSSSYEQYF. CDR3 nucleotides: TGTGCCAGCAGCCAAGTGCCCTCAAGCTCCTACGAGCAGTACTTC.

The chain recombines TRBV19 with TRBJ1-1; D is ambiguous. V was trimmed by 6 bases and J by 2 bases, leaving 10 bases between them. Germline V gene sequence: CDR1 LNHDA, CDR2 SQIVND (reference sequence). This CDR3 contains 13 residues. The CDR3 loop reads CASRSGFNTEAFF. The CDR3 nucleotides are TGTGCCAGTAGATCAGGTTTCAACACTGAAGCTTTCTTT.